These 24 T cell receptor beta chains were all obtained from the same sample, sequenced in a study of OX40 agonist ivuxolimab in advanced cancers. The data were produced by immunoSEQ multiplex PCR, yet TCRdb's version contains in-frame clones alone and is incomplete. This sample has fewer than 200,000 clones; approximately 94% occur once, and the top ten carry about 0.31%. This specimen was CD4+ or CD8+ T cells sorted from blood, taken in a trial of the OX40 agonist ivuxolimab. The receptor source for this set is an adult with an advanced solid tumor such as melanoma, head and neck, liver or kidney cancer.

This clone has just one count. The V call is TRBV4-3, the J call TRBJ1-2; 8 bases are shared with TRBD1. After removal of 0 bases from V and 2 bases from J, the junction contained 5 bases not matched to a gene. The CDR3 runs 16 residues. CDR1 and CDR2 (germline): LGHNA, YSLEER. The CDR3 bases are TGCGCCAGCAGCCAAGATTGGACAGGGCAGAACTATGGCTACACCTTC. The encoded protein is CASSQDWTGQNYGYTF.

In DNA, the CDR3 is TGTGCCAGCAGTGTTCAGGGGGGAAACTATGGCTACACCTTC. Translation: CASSVQGGNYGYTF. The chain is built from TRBV28 and TRBJ1-2; 7 bases agree with TRBD1. The CDR3 loop spans 14 amino acids. Trimming removed 5 bases from V and 2 bases from J; junction bases left unmatched: 5. CDR1 and CDR2 (germline): MDHEN, SYDVKM.

The chain employs TRBV18 and TRBJ2-1; D not resolved. The germline gives CDR1 KGHSH, CDR2 LQKENI. The V end lost 0 bases, the J end lost 5 bases, and 14 bases lay between the germline ends. This CDR3 contains 16 residues. The CDR3 region is CASSPPSWAADNEQFF. The DNA for the CDR3 is TGTGCCAGCTCACCACCGTCGTGGGCTGCGGACAATGAGCAGTTCTTC.

The chain employs TRBV4-1 and TRBJ2-2, with 9 bases fitting TRBD2. The CDR3 runs 16 residues. J lost 4 bases, V lost 2 bases, and 5 bases had no gene match. Germline assignment: CDR1 MGHRA and CDR2 YSYEKL. CDR3 DNA: TGCGCCAGCAGCCAAATGACTAGCGGACCCACCGGGGAGCTGTTTTTT. Protein sequence: CASSQMTSGPTGELFF.

This chain joins TRBV5-4 and TRBJ1-2, with 9 nucleotides matching TRBD1. The germline CDR1 and CDR2 sequences are SGHNT and YYREEE (reference sequence). J lost 4 bases, V lost 3 bases, and 7 bases had no gene match. The CDR3 contains 15 residues. For the CDR3, the DNA is TGTGCCAGCAGCTCCGGGACAGGGAAGGGCTATGGCTACACCTTC. This encodes CASSSGTGKGYGYTF.

Of note for this clone: The sample holds other DNA sequences that translate to the same CDR3. The genes are TRBV4-1 and TRBJ2-7; 7 positions match TRBD1. V lost 3 bases and J lost 6; bases outside the gene matches: 8. Germline V gene data show CDR1 as MGHRA and CDR2 as YSYEKL. This CDR3 region has 14 residues. This chain's CDR3 is CASSQPTTGSEQYF. The CDR3 DNA is TGCGCCAGCAGCCAGCCCACGACAGGGAGCGAGCAGTACTTC.

This clone was seen only a few times. The chain uses TRBV7-2 and TRBJ1-1, with unresolved D. The germline V gene has CDR1 SGHTA and CDR2 FQGNSA. V was shortened by 5 bases and J by 0 bases, with 7 bases between the two germline ends. The CDR3 consists of 13 residues. The CDR3 region has the DNA TGTGCCAGCAGCAGAGACCTGAACACTGAAGCTTTCTTT. It yields the protein CASSRDLNTEAFF.

The chain carries TRBV18 and TRBJ1-6, with no clear D. Germline CDR1 is KGHSH and CDR2 is LQKENI. Trimming shortened V by 3 bases and J by 6 bases, and 18 bases separated the two germline ends. The CDR3 runs 17 residues. The CDR3 DNA sequence: TGTGCCAGCTCACCGACTCGAAGACCGGCGGTTAATTCACCCCTCCACTTT. Encoded protein: CASSPTRRPAVNSPLHF.

The V call is TRBV2, the J call TRBJ1-1; D may be TRBD1 (6 bases). V lost 11 bases, J lost 8 bases, and 21 bases lay in between. This CDR3 is 13 amino acids long. Germline V gives CDR1 SNHLY, CDR2 FYNNEI. CDR3 coding DNA: TGTGCCTCTCAGGGGACCCCTAGGGGGGAAGCTTTCTTT. It translates to CASQGTPRGEAFF.

This CDR3 is CASSIIGVNYGYTF. The CDR3 DNA reads as TGTGCCAGTAGTATAATCGGGGTGAACTATGGCTACACCTTC. The rearrangement uses TRBV19 and TRBJ1-2; D remains ambiguous. Germline V gene lookup returns CDR1 LNHDA and CDR2 SQIVND (reference sequence). The CDR3 is made up of 14 amino acids. V was cut by 2 bases and J by 2 bases, with 9 bases left in between.

This rearrangement joins TRBV2 to TRBJ2-3, with a tentative D call TRBD1 (5 bases). V was trimmed by 7 bases and J by 0 bases, leaving 11 bases between them. Germline V CDR1 and CDR2: SNHLY, FYNNEI. The length of the CDR3 is 14 residues. As DNA, the CDR3 is TGTGCCAGCAAAGCAGGGCTTAGCACAGATACGCAGTATTTT. Residues: CASKAGLSTDTQYF.

The chain recombines TRBV5-1 with TRBJ2-5, with TRBD1 matching over 8 bases. CDR3 length: 18 residues. V gave up 0 bases and J gave up 5 bases; unmatched junction bases: 15. Germline V CDR1 and CDR2: SGHRS, YFSETQ. CDR3: CASSLEFWRGTGRETQYF. The CDR3 DNA is TGCGCCAGCAGCTTGGAATTTTGGCGCGGGACAGGCAGGGAGACCCAGTACTTC.

V usage is TRBV6-6 and J usage is TRBJ1-4, with D tentatively TRBD1 (5 bases). This CDR3 spans 13 amino acids. Trimming cost V 5 bases and J 14 bases, with 18 bases left between them. From germline, CDR1 is MNHNY and CDR2 SVGAGI (reference sequence). The CDR3 DNA reads TGTGCCAGCAGTCAAGGGACGGTCGGGACCCTGTTTTTT. Amino acid sequence: CASSQGTVGTLFF.

J is TRBJ1-2 and V is TRBV6-5; D remains unclear. V lost 2 bases, J lost 3 bases, and 10 bases lay in between. Germline CDR1 is MNHEY and CDR2 is SVGAGI. CDR3 length equals 14 residues. For the CDR3, the DNA is TGTGCCAGCAGTTACCTTGCGGGAGACTATGGCTACACCTTC. Translated, it gives CASSYLAGDYGYTF.

The rearrangement links TRBV5-1 to TRBJ2-1, with TRBD2 matching over 14 bases. CDR1 and CDR2 (germline): SGHRS, YFSETQ. The CDR3 runs to 18 residues. The trim removed 0 bases at V and 8 bases at J, leaving 10 bases unmatched. In DNA form, the CDR3 reads TGCGCCAGCAGCTTGGCTCGGACTAGCGGGAGGAGTAAGGATGAGCAGTTCTTC. It codes for CASSLARTSGRSKDEQFF.

The chain has TRBV7-2 and TRBJ2-3, with 7 nucleotides matching TRBD1. Per germline, CDR1 SGHTA and CDR2 FQGNSA. The CDR3 runs 16 residues. V trimming: 5 bases; J trimming: 6 bases; junction bases outside the gene matches: 14. The CDR3 DNA reads TGTGCCAGCAGCACACGGACAGGCCCGATCGTCGATACGCAGTATTTT. This sequence encodes CASSTRTGPIVDTQYF. The whole variable domain, filled in from reference TRBV7-2 and TRBJ2-3, reads GAGVSQSPSNKVTEKGKDVELRCDPISGHTALYWYRQSLGQGLEFLIYFQGNSAPDKSGLPSDRFSAERTGGSVSTLTIQRTQQEDSAVYLCASSTRTGPIVDTQYFGPGTRLTVL.

J is TRBJ2-5 and V is TRBV4-2; weak D call: TRBD2 (5 bases). The CDR3 consists of 15 residues. The germline V gene encodes CDR1 LGHNA and CDR2 YNFKEQ. Trimming removed 0 bases at V and 5 bases at J, with 13 bases between. DNA of the CDR3: TGTGCCAGCAGCCAAGATGGATCCCGAGGGGAGACCCAGTACTTC. Translated: CASSQDGSRGETQYF.

The chain couples TRBV10-1 to TRBJ2-1; D tentatively reads TRBD1 or TRBD2 (5 bases each). This CDR3 has 14 residues. CDR1 is WNHNN, CDR2 SYGVQD, per germline (reference sequence). Trimming took 4 bases from V and 2 from J, leaving 9 bases between them. CDR3 nucleotides: TGCGCCAGCAGTGCGGGACGGCCCTACAATGAGCAGTTCTTC. Its protein is CASSAGRPYNEQFF.

The V and J genes are TRBV6-6 and TRBJ1-1; D is undetermined. This CDR3 contains 12 residues. With 7 bases removed from V and 0 bases from J, the gap between germline ends came to 6 bases. Germline V lookup: CDR1 MNHNY, CDR2 SVGAGI (reference sequence). The CDR3 bases are TGTGCCAGCAAGGTGGTGAACACTGAAGCTTTCTTT. This sequence encodes CASKVVNTEAFF.

The chain joins TRBV7-8 to TRBJ2-5; D possibly matches TRBD1 or TRBD2 (5 bases each). This CDR3 comprises 15 residues. Trimming took 1 base from V and 5 from J, leaving 14 bases between them. CDR1 and CDR2 from the germline V gene are SGHVS and FQNEAQ. The CDR3 DNA follows: TGTGCCAGCAGCTTAGAGTCCCGGGGCGGGGAGACCCAGTACTTC. Amino acids: CASSLESRGGETQYF.

The chain is built from TRBV5-4 and TRBJ2-5; a possible D gene is TRBD1 (6 bases). The CDR3 extends over 14 amino acids. Germline V lookup: CDR1 SGHNT, CDR2 YYREEE (reference sequence). The germline V and J ends were trimmed by 2 bases and 5 bases, with 13 bases remaining between them. DNA for the CDR3: TGTGCCAGCAGCTTCAGGGGAAGGAGGGAGACCCAGTACTTC. This translates into CASSFRGRRETQYF.

The rearrangement uses TRBV10-1 and TRBJ1-5; D is uncertain. Trimming removed 2 bases at V and 6 bases at J, with 8 bases between. Germline CDR1 and CDR2: WNHNN and SYGVQD (reference sequence). This CDR3 contains 13 residues. The CDR3 DNA reads TGCGCCAGCAGTGAGGGAATCAGTCAGCCCCAGCATTTT. Protein product: CASSEGISQPQHF.

V gene TRBV19 combines with J gene TRBJ2-7, with 7 bases identical to TRBD1. Trimming at V came to 11 bases and at J to 3 bases, leaving 10 bases not matched to a gene. The length of the CDR3 is 13 residues. Looked up from germline, CDR1 is LNHDA and CDR2 is SQIVND (reference sequence). The CDR3 protein is CAPQGQGVYEQYF. CDR3 DNA sequence: TGTGCCCCACAGGGGCAGGGAGTCTACGAGCAGTACTTC.

About this clone itself: This same CDR3 is encoded by further DNA sequences in the sample. This chain uses TRBV11-3 with TRBJ2-7; D assignment may be TRBD1 or TRBD2 (5 bases each). Germline values: CDR1 SGHNT, CDR2 YENEEA. The CDR3 runs 13 residues. V lost 1 base to trimming and J lost 2 bases, with 6 bases between them. CDR3 DNA: TGTGCCAGCAGCTTAGGGGGGACCTACGAGCAGTACTTC. It yields the protein CASSLGGTYEQYF.